These T cell receptor beta chains were read from a single sample in a study of cytomegalovirus exposure and HLA in healthy donors. TCRdb keeps only in-frame clones here, not all; method: immunoSEQ multiplex PCR. The sample holds about 160,000 clones; roughly 88% are singletons and the top ten take 0.95% to 1.5%. The material sequenced was PBMCs. The receptor set was obtained from a boy aged 2 to 10 in good health and CMV-seronegative. CDR3s include the opening cysteine and the closing phenylalanine or tryptophan. D genes are given only for firm matches. The size field is filled for only some rows; it gives once, few, many or a size class.

>TRBV6-1|TRBJ2-3|NA|NA
TGTGCCAGCAATCTCGAAGGGGAGGTTGGTACGCAGTATTTT
CASNLEGEVGTQYF
>TRBV7-9|TRBJ2-7|NA|TRBD1
TGTGCCAGCAGCCACGGGACAGACACCTACGAGCAGTACTTC
CASSHGTDTYEQYF
>TRBV6-1|TRBJ1-5|NA|TRBD1
TGTGCCAGCGGGACAGGGGGCATGCCCCAGCATTTT
CASGTGGMPQHF
>TRBV11-3|TRBJ1-1|NA|NA
TGTGCCAGCAGCCTGGGACAGAACACTGAAGCTTTCTTT
CASSLGQNTEAFF
>TRBV29-1|TRBJ2-1|NA|TRBD2
TGCAGCGTTGAGGGAGGAGCGGGAGGCTACAATGAGCAGTTCTTC
CSVEGGAGGYNEQFF
>TRBV25-1|TRBJ1-1|NA|TRBD1
TGTGCCACCCGGGCAGGGACAGCTCTCACTGAAGCTTTCTTT
CATRAGTALTEAFF
>TRBV19|TRBJ2-7|few|TRBD2
TGTGCCAGCGCCCGGACTAGCACCCACGAGCAGTACTTC
CASARTSTHEQYF
>TRBV19|TRBJ1-4|NA|NA
TGTGCCAGTAGCCCGACAAGAGGGTATGAAAAACTGTTTTTT
CASSPTRGYEKLFF
>TRBV6-5|TRBJ2-7|once|NA
TGTGCCAGCAGTTACTCACCTGAGGCGTCCTACGAGCAGTACTTC
CASSYSPEASYEQYF
>TRBV7-3|TRBJ2-2|NA|TRBD2
TGTGCCAGCAGCCTGGGACTAGGGACCGGGGAGCTGTTTTTT
CASSLGLGTGELFF
>TRBV7-9|TRBJ1-4|NA|TRBD1
TGTGCCAGCAGCTCTGACAGGGGGGCTCTCCGGACTAATGAAAAACTGTTTTTT
CASSSDRGALRTNEKLFF
>TRBV7-9|TRBJ1-3|NA|NA
TGTGCCAGCAGCTCAGCTCGGGAGGGGAGTCCCGGAAACACCATATATTTT
CASSSAREGSPGNTIYF
>TRBV5-1|TRBJ1-1|NA|TRBD1
TGCGCCAGCAGCCTGAACACTCAGGGACAGGTCAACACTGAAGCTTTCTTT
CASSLNTQGQVNTEAFF
>TRBV4-2|TRBJ2-1|NA|TRBD2
TGTGCCAGCAGCCCTACTAGCGGGAGTGTACATGAGCAGTTCTTC
CASSPTSGSVHEQFF
>TRBV2|TRBJ1-3|NA|TRBD1
TGTGCCAGCAGAGGGGGACAGGGGACTGGAAACACCATATATTTT
CASRGGQGTGNTIYF
>TRBV18|TRBJ2-6|NA|TRBD1
TGTGCCAGCTCACCGACAGGGGCTGGGGCCAACGTCCTGACTTTC
CASSPTGAGANVLTF
>TRBV15|TRBJ2-2|NA|NA
TGTGCCACCAGCAGAGATATTCTTGGCGGGGGCGCCTCCGGGGAGCTGTTTTTT
CATSRDILGGGASGELFF
>TRBV30|TRBJ2-3|NA|TRBD1
TGTGCCTGGACCGACAGGGGGGATGCGACAGATACGCAGTATTTT
CAWTDRGDATDTQYF
>TRBV4-3|TRBJ2-4|NA|NA
TGCGCCAGCAGCCAAGACGGGCAGGGGAACATTCAGTACTTC
CASSQDGQGNIQYF
>TRBV4-1|TRBJ2-7|once|TRBD1
TGCGCCAGCAGCCATGCCGACAGGGGCTACGAGCAGTACTTC
CASSHADRGYEQYF
>TRBV15|TRBJ2-7|NA|TRBD1
TGTGCCACCAGCAGAGCCAGGGGGAATTACGAGCAGTACTTC
CATSRARGNYEQYF
>TRBV7-7|TRBJ2-1|NA|TRBD2
TGTGCTAGCAGCTGCTTCCCGAGGAATAGCGGGTACTCCTACAATGAGCAGTTCTTC
CASSCFPRNSGYSYNEQFF
>TRBV6-5|TRBJ1-1|NA|NA
TGTGCCAGCAGCCTCCGAGTGGACACTGAAGCTTTCTTT
CASSLRVDTEAFF
>TRBV5-1|TRBJ2-2|NA|TRBD1
TGCGCCAGCAGCTTGGCCCACCGGGACAGGGGTAGGACCGGGGAGCTGTTTTTT
CASSLAHRDRGRTGELFF
>TRBV5-1|TRBJ2-3|NA|TRBD2
TGCGCCAGCAGCTTGATGCAGGGACTAGCGGAAAACACAGATACGCAGTATTTT
CASSLMQGLAENTDTQYF
>TRBV10-3|TRBJ2-1|NA|TRBD2
TGTGCCATCAGTATGCTAGCGGGAGGGGCTGACAATGAGCAGTTCTTC
CAISMLAGGADNEQFF
>TRBV28|TRBJ2-1|NA|NA
TGTGCCAGCAGTCGACGGACTGGTAGCTCCTACAATGAGCAGTTCTTC
CASSRRTGSSYNEQFF
>TRBV7-2|TRBJ2-5|NA|NA
TGTGCCAGCAGCTTAGGGGGCAAGGGCCAAGAGACCCAGTACTTC
CASSLGGKGQETQYF
>TRBV2|TRBJ1-4|NA|NA
TGTGCCAGCTCACGGGTGATAGGGGCAACTAACGAAAAACTGTTTTTT
CASSRVIGATNEKLFF
>TRBV5-4|TRBJ2-3|NA|TRBD2
TGTGCCAGCAGCGCTAGCGGGGGGGCTTCTAGCACAGATACGCAGTATTTT
CASSASGGASSTDTQYF
>TRBV11-2|TRBJ2-3|NA|TRBD2
TGTGCCAGCAGGGAGCGGGGGGGCCTCACAGATACGCAGTATTTT
CASRERGGLTDTQYF
>TRBV7-8|TRBJ2-3|NA|TRBD2
TGTGCCAGCAGTCTCGGGGGGGCGGGGGGATTCACAGATACGCAGTATTTT
CASSLGGAGGFTDTQYF
>TRBV27|TRBJ1-2|NA|NA
TGTGCCAGCAGGCCGGACAGTTTATTTAACTATGGCTACACCTTC
CASRPDSLFNYGYTF
>TRBV19|TRBJ2-2|NA|TRBD2
TGTGCCAGTAGTTACAGTAGCGGGAGGGCCTACACCGGGGAGCTGTTTTTT
CASSYSSGRAYTGELFF
>TRBV7-8|TRBJ2-5|NA|TRBD2
TGTGCCAGCAGCTTATTTGCGGGAGCCGTACAAGAGACCCAGTACTTC
CASSLFAGAVQETQYF
>TRBV9|TRBJ2-7|NA|TRBD1
TGTGCCAGCAGCCCCGGGACAGGGGGGTTGTACGAGCAGTACTTC
CASSPGTGGLYEQYF
>TRBV2|TRBJ1-4|NA|NA
TGTGCCAGCAGGGAATCGACAGGATCGTCTGAAAAACTGTTTTTT
CASRESTGSSEKLFF
>TRBV6-5|TRBJ2-4|NA|NA
TGTGCCAGCAGCGCTACTTACGGAGCCAAAAACATTCAGTACTTC
CASSATYGAKNIQYF
>TRBV1|TRBJ1-6|NA|NA
TGCACCAGCAGCCAAGATCCCGGGACAGGGCATATCTTTTATAATTCACCCCTCCACTTT
CTSSQDPGTGHIFYNSPLHF
>TRBV9|TRBJ2-2|NA|TRBD1
TGTGCCAGCAGCGTTGGACAGGGGGCGGGCACCGGGGAGCTGTTTTTT
CASSVGQGAGTGELFF
>TRBV7-8|TRBJ1-4|NA|NA
TGTGCCAGCAGCTTAGGCGGGAGGGCTCGCGAAAAACTGTTTTTT
CASSLGGRAREKLFF
>TRBV2|TRBJ2-7|NA|NA
TGTGCCAGCAGTGAAAGCCCTACGGGGCAGTACTTC
CASSESPTGQYF
>TRBV2|TRBJ1-6|NA|NA
TGTGCCAGCATGAGGGGGGGGCCAGGTTCACCCCTCCACTTT
CASMRGGPGSPLHF
>TRBV30|TRBJ1-6|NA|NA
TGTGCCTGGAAAGGGGGGGGTCGGTCCCATAATTCACCCCTCCACTTT
CAWKGGGRSHNSPLHF
>TRBV29-1|TRBJ2-2|NA|NA
TGCAGCGTTGAGCCACAGGGATCCGGGGAGCTGTTTTTT
CSVEPQGSGELFF